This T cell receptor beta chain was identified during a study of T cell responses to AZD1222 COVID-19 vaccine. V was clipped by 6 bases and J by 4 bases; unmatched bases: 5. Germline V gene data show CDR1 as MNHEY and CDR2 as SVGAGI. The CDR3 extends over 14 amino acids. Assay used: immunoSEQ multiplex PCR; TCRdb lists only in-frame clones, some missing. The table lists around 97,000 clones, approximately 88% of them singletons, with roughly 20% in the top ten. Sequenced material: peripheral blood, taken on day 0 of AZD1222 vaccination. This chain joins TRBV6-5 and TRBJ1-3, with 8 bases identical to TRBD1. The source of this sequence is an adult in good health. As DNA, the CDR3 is TGTGCCAGCAGAACAGGGGGACAGGGAAACACCATATATTTT. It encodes CASRTGGQGNTIYF.